Detailed here is one TCR beta chain. The sample originates from a study of T cell changes during pregnancy in multiple sclerosis. V was pared by 2 bases and J by 2 bases, with 12 bases between. CDR1 is SGHKS and CDR2 is YYEKEE in the germline V gene (reference sequence). The CDR3 extends over 15 amino acids. TCRdb keeps only in-frame clones here, not all; method: immunoSEQ multiplex PCR. The sample lists tens of thousands of clones; roughly 92% were seen once. The sequence was collected from a female donor with multiple sclerosis, enrolled in a pregnancy study. This rearrangement joins TRBV5-5 to TRBJ2-3, with a weak D call TRBD2 (6 bases). Sequenced material: peripheral blood. The CDR3 sequence: CASSFVAEITDTQYF. CDR3 DNA: TGTGCCAGCAGCTTCGTAGCGGAGATCACAGATACGCAGTATTTT. Combining the CDR3 with reference TRBV5-5 and TRBJ2-3 gives the whole variable domain DAGVTQSPTHLIKTRGQQVTLRCSPISGHKSVSWYQQVLGQGPQFIFQYYEKEERGRGNFPDRFSARQFPNYSSELNVNALLLGDSALYLCASSFVAEITDTQYFGPGTRLTVL.